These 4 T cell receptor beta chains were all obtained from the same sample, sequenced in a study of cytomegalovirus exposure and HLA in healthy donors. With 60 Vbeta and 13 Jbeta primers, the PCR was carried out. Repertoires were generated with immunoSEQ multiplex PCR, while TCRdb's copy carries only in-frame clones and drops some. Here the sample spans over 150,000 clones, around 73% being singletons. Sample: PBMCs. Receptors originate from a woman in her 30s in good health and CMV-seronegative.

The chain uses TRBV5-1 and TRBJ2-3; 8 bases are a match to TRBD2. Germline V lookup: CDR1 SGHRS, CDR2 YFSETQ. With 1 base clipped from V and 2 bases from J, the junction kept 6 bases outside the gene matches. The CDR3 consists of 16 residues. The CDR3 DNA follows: TGCGCCAGCAGCTTGCCTCGGGGGGGGGACACAGATACGCAGTATTTT. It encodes CASSLPRGGDTDTQYF.

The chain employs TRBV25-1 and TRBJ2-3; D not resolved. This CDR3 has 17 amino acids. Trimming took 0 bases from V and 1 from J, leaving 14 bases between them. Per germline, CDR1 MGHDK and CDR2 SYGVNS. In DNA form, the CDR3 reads TGTGCCAGCAGTGAATATCGGCTAGTCTCAGGCACAGATACGCAGTATTTT. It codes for CASSEYRLVSGTDTQYF.

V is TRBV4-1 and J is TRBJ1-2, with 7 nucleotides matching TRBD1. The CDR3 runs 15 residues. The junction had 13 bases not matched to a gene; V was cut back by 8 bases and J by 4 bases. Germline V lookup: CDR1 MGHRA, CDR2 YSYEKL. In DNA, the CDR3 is TGCGCCAGCTCCCGTCAGGGGGAAATTTCCTATGGCTACACCTTC. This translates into CASSRQGEISYGYTF.

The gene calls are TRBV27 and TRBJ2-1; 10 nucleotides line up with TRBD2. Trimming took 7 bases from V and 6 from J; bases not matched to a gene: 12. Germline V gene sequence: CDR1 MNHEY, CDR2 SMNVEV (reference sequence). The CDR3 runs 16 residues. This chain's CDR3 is CASILSAAGGRNEQFF. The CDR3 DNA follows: TGTGCCAGCATTCTGTCAGCAGCGGGAGGGCGCAATGAGCAGTTCTTC.